This entry concerns a single T cell receptor beta chain. Its specificity is not known. PCR used 60 Vbeta primers and 13 Jbeta primers. Here immunoSEQ multiplex PCR was the method, and the copy in TCRdb shows in-frame clones only, minus some. This sample has about 98,000 clones; approximately 78% occur once, and the top ten carry less than 1.5%. The sample comes from a study of cytomegalovirus exposure and HLA in healthy donors. Study-wide results and caveats: A classifier reportedly called cytomegalovirus status with high sensitivity and specificity. Later analysis showed TCR association rates varying by HLA locus, highest for DRB1 and lowest for HLA-C.

Specimen: PBMCs. The TCR sequence derives from a man between 40 and 49 years old in good health and CMV-seronegative.

The CDR3 here is CASSLRQGSTDTQYF. DNA of the CDR3: TGTGCCAGCTCCCTGAGACAGGGTAGCACAGATACGCAGTATTTT. The V and J genes are TRBV18 and TRBJ2-3; 7 bases line up with TRBD1. Germline CDR1 and CDR2: KGHSH and LQKENI. This CDR3 comprises 15 residues. The junction had 6 bases not matched to a gene; V was cut back by 6 bases and J by 0 bases.